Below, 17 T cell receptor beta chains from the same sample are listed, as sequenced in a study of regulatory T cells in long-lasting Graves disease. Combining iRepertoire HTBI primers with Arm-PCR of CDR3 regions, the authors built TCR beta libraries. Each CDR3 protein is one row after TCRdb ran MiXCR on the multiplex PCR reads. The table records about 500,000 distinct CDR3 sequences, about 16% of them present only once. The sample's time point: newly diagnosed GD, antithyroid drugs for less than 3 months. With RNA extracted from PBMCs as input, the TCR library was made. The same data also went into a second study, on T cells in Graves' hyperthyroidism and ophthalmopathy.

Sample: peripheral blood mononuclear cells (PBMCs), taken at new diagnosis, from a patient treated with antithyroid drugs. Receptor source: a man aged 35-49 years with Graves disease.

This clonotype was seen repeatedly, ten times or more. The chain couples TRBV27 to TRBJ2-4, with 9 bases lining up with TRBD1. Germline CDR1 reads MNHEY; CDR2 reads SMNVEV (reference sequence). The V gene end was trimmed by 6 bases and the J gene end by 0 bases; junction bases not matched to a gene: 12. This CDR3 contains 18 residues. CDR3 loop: CASRDRDRVFLAKNIQYF. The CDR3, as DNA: TGTGCCAGCAGGGACCGGGACAGGGTATTTCTAGCCAAAAACATTCAGTACTTC.

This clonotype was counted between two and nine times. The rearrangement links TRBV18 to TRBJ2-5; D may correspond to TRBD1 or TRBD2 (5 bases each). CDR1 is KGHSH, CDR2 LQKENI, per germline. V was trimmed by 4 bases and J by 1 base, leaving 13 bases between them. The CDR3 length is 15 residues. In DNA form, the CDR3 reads TGTGCCAGCTCACGCAACTCCGGGACCCAAGAGACCCAGTACTTC. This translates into CASSRNSGTQETQYF.

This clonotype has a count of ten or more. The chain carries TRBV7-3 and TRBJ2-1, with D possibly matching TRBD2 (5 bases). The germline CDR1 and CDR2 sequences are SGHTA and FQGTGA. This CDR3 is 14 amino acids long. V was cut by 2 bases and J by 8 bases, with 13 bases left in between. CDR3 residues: CASSLGGSRDEQFF. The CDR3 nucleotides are TGTGCCAGCAGCTTAGGCGGGTCTCGGGATGAGCAGTTCTTC. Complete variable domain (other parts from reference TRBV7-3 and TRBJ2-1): GAGVSQTPSNKVTEKGKYVELRCDPISGHTALYWYRQSLGQGPEFLIYFQGTGAADDSGLPNDRFFAVRPEGSVSTLKIQRTERGDSAVYLCASSLGGSRDEQFFGPGTRLTVL.

Here the CDR3 reads CASSHTEDTEAFF. CDR3 DNA sequence: TGCGCCAGCAGCCACACCGAGGACACTGAAGCTTTCTTT. This chain connects TRBV5-1 to TRBJ1-1; no firm D call. The ends were cut back, 4 bases at V and 3 bases at J, with 10 bases in the middle. CDR1 SGHRS and CDR2 YFSETQ come from the germline V gene. CDR3 size: 13 residues.

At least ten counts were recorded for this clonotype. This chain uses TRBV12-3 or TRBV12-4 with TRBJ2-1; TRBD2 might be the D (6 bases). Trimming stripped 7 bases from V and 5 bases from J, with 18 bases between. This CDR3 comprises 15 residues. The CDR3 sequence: CASKSHGGADNEQFF. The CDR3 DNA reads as TGTGCCAGCAAAAGTCACGGCGGGGCCGACAATGAGCAGTTCTTC.

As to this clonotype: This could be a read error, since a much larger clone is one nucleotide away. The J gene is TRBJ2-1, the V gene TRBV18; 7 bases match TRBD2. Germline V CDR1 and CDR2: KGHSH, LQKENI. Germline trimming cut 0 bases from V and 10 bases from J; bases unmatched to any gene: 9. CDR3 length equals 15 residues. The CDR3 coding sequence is TGTGCCAGCTCACCACCGGGAGCGGGGTACTACGAGCAGTTCTTC. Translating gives CASSPPGAGYYEQFF. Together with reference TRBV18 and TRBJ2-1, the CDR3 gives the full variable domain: NAGVMQNPRHLVRRRGQEARLRCSPMKGHSHVYWYRQLPEEGLKFMVYLQKENIIDESGMPKERFSAEFPKEGPSILRIQQVVRGDSAAYFCASSPPGAGYYEQFFGPGTRLTVL.

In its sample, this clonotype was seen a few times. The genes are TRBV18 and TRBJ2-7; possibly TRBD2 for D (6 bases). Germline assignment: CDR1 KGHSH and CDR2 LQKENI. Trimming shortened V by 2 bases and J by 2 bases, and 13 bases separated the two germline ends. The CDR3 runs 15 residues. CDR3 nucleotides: TGTGCCAGCTCACCATTCGACGGGGGACCCTACGAGCAGTACTTC. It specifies CASSPFDGGPYEQYF.

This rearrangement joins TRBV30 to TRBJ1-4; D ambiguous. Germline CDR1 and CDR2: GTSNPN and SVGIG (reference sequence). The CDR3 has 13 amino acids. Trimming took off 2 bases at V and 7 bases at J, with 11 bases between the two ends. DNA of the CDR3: TGTGCCTGGAGTCGAGAAGGGAGTGAAAAACTGTTTTTT. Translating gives CAWSREGSEKLFF.

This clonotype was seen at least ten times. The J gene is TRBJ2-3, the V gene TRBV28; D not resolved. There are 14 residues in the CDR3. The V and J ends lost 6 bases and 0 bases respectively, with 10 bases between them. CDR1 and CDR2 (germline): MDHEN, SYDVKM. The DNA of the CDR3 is TGTGCCAGCAGAGGTACCCGTAGCACAGATACGCAGTATTTT. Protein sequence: CASRGTRSTDTQYF.

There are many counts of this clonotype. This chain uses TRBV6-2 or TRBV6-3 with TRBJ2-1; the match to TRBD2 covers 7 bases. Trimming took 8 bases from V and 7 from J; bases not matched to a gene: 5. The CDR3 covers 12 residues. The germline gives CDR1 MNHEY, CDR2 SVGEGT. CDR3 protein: CASEGTKNEQFF. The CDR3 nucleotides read TGTGCCAGCGAAGGGACTAAAAATGAGCAGTTCTTC.

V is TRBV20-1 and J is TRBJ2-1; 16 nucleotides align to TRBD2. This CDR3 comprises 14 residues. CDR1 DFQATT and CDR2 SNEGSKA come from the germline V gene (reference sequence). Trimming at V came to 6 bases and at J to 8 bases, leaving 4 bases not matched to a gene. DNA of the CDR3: TGCAGTGCCCCGGGACTAGCGGGAGGGCATGAGCAGTTCTTC. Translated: CSAPGLAGGHEQFF.

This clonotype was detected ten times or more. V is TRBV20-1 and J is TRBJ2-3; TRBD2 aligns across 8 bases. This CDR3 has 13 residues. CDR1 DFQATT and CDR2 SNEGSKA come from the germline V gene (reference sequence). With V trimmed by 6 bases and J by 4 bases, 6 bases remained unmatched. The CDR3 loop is CSAEAAGADTQYF. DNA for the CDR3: TGCAGTGCCGAGGCAGCGGGGGCAGATACGCAGTATTTT.

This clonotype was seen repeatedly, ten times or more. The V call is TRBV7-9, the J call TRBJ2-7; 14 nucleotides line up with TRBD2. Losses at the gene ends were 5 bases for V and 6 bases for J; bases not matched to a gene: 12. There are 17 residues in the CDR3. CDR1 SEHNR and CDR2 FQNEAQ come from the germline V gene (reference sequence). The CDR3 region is CASSREGLAGASREQYF. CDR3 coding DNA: TGTGCCAGCAGCCGAGAGGGACTAGCGGGAGCTTCCCGCGAGCAGTACTTC.

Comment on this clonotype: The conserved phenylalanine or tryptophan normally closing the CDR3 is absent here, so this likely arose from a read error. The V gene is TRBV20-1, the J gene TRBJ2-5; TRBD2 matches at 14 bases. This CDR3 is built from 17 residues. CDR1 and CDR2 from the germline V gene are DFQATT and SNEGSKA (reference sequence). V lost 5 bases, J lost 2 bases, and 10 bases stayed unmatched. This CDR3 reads CSAAGLAGVESQETQYL. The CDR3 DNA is TGCAGTGCTGCGGGACTAGCGGGAGTGGAGTCACAAGAGACCCAGTACCTC.

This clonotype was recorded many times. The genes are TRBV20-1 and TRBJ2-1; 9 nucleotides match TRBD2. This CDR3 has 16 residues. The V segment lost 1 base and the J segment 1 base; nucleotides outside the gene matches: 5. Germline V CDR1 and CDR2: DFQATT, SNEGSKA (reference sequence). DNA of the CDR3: TGCAGTGCTAGAGCGGCTAGCGGGAAATCCTACAATGAGCAGTTCTTC. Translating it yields CSARAASGKSYNEQFF.

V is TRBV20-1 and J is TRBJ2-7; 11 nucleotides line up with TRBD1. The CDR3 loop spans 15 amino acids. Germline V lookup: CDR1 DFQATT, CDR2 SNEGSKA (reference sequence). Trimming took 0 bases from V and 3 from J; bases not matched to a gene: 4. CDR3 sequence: CSAREGDRGIYEQYF. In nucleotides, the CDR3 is TGCAGTGCTAGAGAGGGGGACAGGGGGATCTACGAGCAGTACTTC.

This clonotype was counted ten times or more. For the CDR3, the DNA is TGTGCCAGCAAGAGGCGGCAGGGCTCCGAGCAGTACTTC. Residues: CASKRRQGSEQYF. J is TRBJ2-7 and V is TRBV28, with a weak D call TRBD1 (5 bases). CDR1 and CDR2 from the germline V gene are MDHEN and SYDVKM. This CDR3 has 13 amino acids. Deletions cut 7 bases from V and 6 bases from J, with 16 bases between.